The 32 T cell receptor beta chains below come from one sample, sequenced in a study of T cells after yellow fever vaccination. TCRdb processed the 5' RACE reads anew with MiXCR; each CDR3 protein has one entry. In the table there are 250,000 to 400,000 distinct CDR3 sequences, over 4% of which are singletons. Material: PBMCs, obtained 5 days after the yellow fever booster vaccination. The receptors here all came from a young man who received the YFV17D yellow fever vaccine.

The chain combines TRBV20-1 with TRBJ1-3; tentative D call: TRBD1 (6 bases). The CDR3 extends over 16 amino acids. The germline gives CDR1 DFQATT, CDR2 SNEGSKA (reference sequence). Trimming took 2 bases from V and 0 from J, leaving 14 bases between them. CDR3 in amino acids: CSARNPGTNSGNTIYF. The CDR3 nucleotides read TGCAGTGCTAGAAACCCCGGGACAAACTCTGGAAACACCATATATTTT.

This clonotype turned up a few times. The CDR3 DNA reads as TGTGCCAGCAGTCTTAAACCGGGACTAGCGGGGGTCTACGGGAATGAGCAGTTCTTC. Protein sequence: CASSLKPGLAGVYGNEQFF. This chain connects TRBV27 to TRBJ2-1; 14 bases match TRBD2. Germline V gene data show CDR1 as MNHEY and CDR2 as SMNVEV (reference sequence). This CDR3 region has 19 residues. The V and J ends lost 5 bases and 7 bases, in that order; junction bases with no gene match: 16.

This clonotype was seen many times. The CDR3 reads CASSMTLADPYEQYF. Written as DNA, the CDR3 is TGCGCCAGCAGCATGACACTAGCGGATCCCTACGAGCAGTACTTC. The gene calls are TRBV5-1 and TRBJ2-7; TRBD2 matches at 8 bases. With V trimmed by 4 bases and J by 2 bases, 8 bases remained unmatched. From germline, CDR1 is SGHRS and CDR2 YFSETQ. The CDR3 is 15 residues long.

Only a few counts were recorded for this clonotype. The genes are TRBV3-1 and TRBJ2-5; D perhaps matches TRBD2 (5 bases). Deletions cut 2 bases from V and 3 bases from J, with 7 bases between. CDR3 size: 13 residues. The germline gives CDR1 LGHDT, CDR2 YNNKEL (reference sequence). CDR3 in DNA: TGTGCCAGCAGCCAAATGAGGGAAGAGACCCAGTACTTC. Encoded protein: CASSQMREETQYF.

This chain uses TRBV28 with TRBJ2-3, with 7 bases fitting TRBD2. Trimming cost V 7 bases and J 0 bases; bases outside gene matches: 4. The V gene's germline CDR1 is MDHEN and CDR2 SYDVKM. This CDR3 contains 14 residues. The CDR3 region is CASKPAGSTDTQYF. The DNA of the CDR3 is TGTGCCAGCAAGCCAGCGGGGAGCACAGATACGCAGTATTTT.

The CDR3 loop reads CASSSTEGGGAGNGYTF. The CDR3 DNA reads TGTGCCAGCAGTTCAACTGAAGGTGGGGGGGCAGGGAATGGCTACACCTTC. The genes are TRBV25-1 and TRBJ1-2; tentative D call: TRBD1 (6 bases). This CDR3 is built from 17 residues. Germline CDR1 is MGHDK and CDR2 is SYGVNS. Trimming left V 5 bases short and J 6 bases short, with 25 bases between.

This clonotype was seen a few times. The V and J genes are TRBV12-3 or TRBV12-4 and TRBJ2-1, with D possibly being TRBD1 (5 bases). This CDR3 has 13 residues. V lost 9 bases to trimming and J lost 2 bases, with 11 bases between them. CDR3 loop: CASKVGPYNEQFF. In nucleotides, the CDR3 is TGTGCCAGTAAAGTGGGGCCCTACAATGAGCAGTTCTTC.

This clonotype was observed many times. The rearrangement joins TRBV20-1 to TRBJ2-2, with TRBD2 identical over 9 bases. Losses at the gene ends were 0 bases for V and 2 bases for J; bases not matched to a gene: 10. Germline V lookup: CDR1 DFQATT, CDR2 SNEGSKA (reference sequence). CDR3 length: 18 amino acids. CDR3 amino acids: CSARDRSGGTPNTGELFF. The CDR3, as DNA: TGCAGTGCTAGAGATCGCAGCGGGGGGACCCCAAACACCGGGGAGCTGTTTTTT.

This CDR3 is CASSVGQGVEKLFF. The CDR3 DNA is TGTGCCAGCAGCGTAGGACAGGGGGTTGAAAAACTGTTTTTT. The V call is TRBV9, the J call TRBJ1-4; 9 bases align to TRBD1. Germline V CDR1 and CDR2: SGDLS, YYNGEE. Trimming removed 0 bases from V and 7 bases from J; junction bases left unmatched: 1. The CDR3 spans 14 residues.

This clonotype has just a few counts. The chain couples TRBV9 to TRBJ1-2; TRBD1 matches 7 bases. Germline trimming cut 4 bases from V and 1 base from J; bases unmatched to any gene: 1. Germline V CDR1 and CDR2: SGDLS, YYNGEE. This CDR3 comprises 13 residues. DNA of the CDR3: TGTGCCAGCAGCCGACAGGGTAACTATGGCTACACCTTC. This codes for CASSRQGNYGYTF.

This clonotype has just a few counts. This chain links TRBV6-2 or TRBV6-3 with TRBJ2-7, with 8 bases matching TRBD1. Trimming took 8 bases from V and 6 from J; bases not matched to a gene: 18. The CDR3 extends over 16 amino acids. Per the germline V gene, CDR1 is MNHEY and CDR2 is SVGEGT. CDR3: CASRRQGIFLYSEQYF. CDR3 coding DNA: TGTGCCAGCCGGCGACAGGGGATCTTCCTTTACTCCGAGCAGTACTTC.

The V gene is TRBV7-8, the J gene TRBJ2-7, with 8 nucleotides matching TRBD1. J was trimmed by 4 bases and V by 1 base; bases with no gene match: 9. The CDR3 loop spans 16 amino acids. Germline CDR1 SGHVS, CDR2 FQNEAQ. The CDR3: CASSLGGQGGRYEQYV. Written as DNA, the CDR3 is TGTGCCAGCAGCTTAGGTGGACAGGGAGGTAGATACGAGCAGTACGTC.

This clonotype was observed a handful of times. V usage is TRBV20-1 and J usage is TRBJ2-1; possibly TRBD2 for D (6 bases). Trimming shortened V by 3 bases and J by 0 bases, and 9 bases separated the two germline ends. Germline CDR1 DFQATT, CDR2 SNEGSKA (reference sequence). The CDR3 is 14 residues long. The CDR3 spells CSASAGPSYNEQFF. The DNA for the CDR3 is TGCAGTGCTAGTGCGGGACCCTCCTACAATGAGCAGTTCTTC.

This clonotype appeared a few times. The chain joins TRBV13 to TRBJ1-1; a possible D gene is TRBD1 (6 bases). The germline V gene has CDR1 PRHDT and CDR2 FYEKMQ (reference sequence). This CDR3 spans 13 amino acids. V lost 4 bases and J 3 bases, leaving 9 bases between the germline ends. CDR3 coding DNA: TGTGCCAGCAGCTCAAACAGGGACACTGAAGCTTTCTTT. It is translated as CASSSNRDTEAFF.

This clonotype was seen many times. The chain joins TRBV29-1 to TRBJ1-1; D uncertain. Germline V gene lookup returns CDR1 SQVTM and CDR2 ANQGSEA. The CDR3 is 15 residues long. Deletions cut 0 bases from V and 5 bases from J, with 16 bases between. The CDR3: CSVEDRTYRETEAFF. The CDR3 DNA reads TGCAGCGTTGAAGATCGGACCTATCGGGAGACTGAAGCTTTCTTT.

This clonotype was counted many times. This chain links TRBV6-5 with TRBJ2-5; the D call may be TRBD1 or TRBD2 (5 bases each). The CDR3 has 13 amino acids. V lost 11 bases to trimming and J lost 2 bases, with 15 bases between them. Germline CDR1 MNHEY, CDR2 SVGAGI. The CDR3 sequence: CAVSPWGQETQYF. In nucleotides, the CDR3 is TGTGCCGTCAGCCCCTGGGGGCAAGAGACCCAGTACTTC.

The chain links TRBV5-1 to TRBJ1-6; D is unresolved. V lost 0 bases and J lost 8, with 6 bases in between. This CDR3 has 13 residues. CDR1 is SGHRS, CDR2 YFSETQ, per germline. Here the CDR3 DNA reads TGCGCCAGCAGCTTGGGGACTGATTCACCCCTCCACTTT. Translated: CASSLGTDSPLHF.

This clonotype was recorded a few times. The chain is built from TRBV7-2 and TRBJ2-7; 11 bases agree with TRBD1. V trimming: 4 bases; J trimming: 7 bases; junction bases outside the gene matches: 6. The CDR3 has 14 amino acids. Germline CDR1 is SGHTA and CDR2 is FQGNSA. CDR3 sequence (DNA): TGTGCCAGCAGCTCCGGGACAGGGGGGATTGAGCAGTACTTC. It encodes CASSSGTGGIEQYF.

J is TRBJ1-4 and V is TRBV28; TRBD1 matches at 7 bases. The V gene's germline CDR1 is MDHEN and CDR2 SYDVKM. The length of the CDR3 is 16 residues. Trimming at V came to 4 bases and at J to 0 bases, leaving 5 bases not matched to a gene. In DNA form, the CDR3 reads TGTGCCAGCAGTTCGGGACAGTCATCAACTAATGAAAAACTGTTTTTT. Translating it yields CASSSGQSSTNEKLFF.

The chain joins TRBV12-3 or TRBV12-4 to TRBJ2-4, with D hard to call. V lost 3 bases and J lost 7, with 7 bases in between. There are 12 residues in the CDR3. DNA for the CDR3: TGTGCCAGCAGTTTGGGCCGGAACATTCAGTACTTC. Translating it yields CASSLGRNIQYF.

This clonotype has a count of ten or more. The V gene is TRBV7-2, the J gene TRBJ1-2; D uncertain. Trimming cost V 6 bases and J 2 bases, with 22 bases left between them. CDR1 is SGHTA, CDR2 FQGNSA, per germline. The CDR3 loop spans 17 amino acids. Written as DNA, the CDR3 is TGTGCCAGCAGACCCCCGAGCACAGTGGTTTTGAACTATGGCTACACCTTC. Translation gives CASRPPSTVVLNYGYTF.

In its sample, this clonotype was seen many times. Mismatch with germline at one junction end may stem from a read error. The rearrangement uses TRBV3-1 and TRBJ1-2; no definite D call. CDR1 LGHDT and CDR2 YNNKEL come from the germline V gene (reference sequence). The CDR3 spans 12 residues. The CDR3 loop is CASSQVGYGYTF. In DNA form, the CDR3 reads TGCGCCAGCAGCCAAGTGGGATATGGCTACACCTTC.

This rearrangement joins TRBV4-1 to TRBJ1-2; TRBD1 agrees at 7 bases. Germline trimming cut 3 bases from V and 5 bases from J; bases unmatched to any gene: 9. From germline, CDR1 is MGHRA and CDR2 YSYEKL. The CDR3 is made up of 15 amino acids. CDR3 region: CASSQGNRGLYGYTF. The DNA of the CDR3 is TGCGCCAGCAGCCAGGGAAACAGGGGTTTATATGGCTACACCTTC.

The chain employs TRBV4-3 and TRBJ2-3, with 15 bases identical to TRBD2. This CDR3 comprises 18 residues. The trim removed 4 bases at V and 3 bases at J, leaving 8 bases unmatched. CDR1 and CDR2 from the germline V gene are LGHNA and YSLEER. CDR3 nucleotide sequence: TGCGCCAGCAGCCGTGGACTAGCGGGGGGGTATAGGACAGATACGCAGTATTTT. Its protein is CASSRGLAGGYRTDTQYF.

This clonotype was observed many times. The chain recombines TRBV27 with TRBJ1-2, with unresolved D. The CDR3 contains 13 residues. Germline V gene data show CDR1 as MNHEY and CDR2 as SMNVEV (reference sequence). V was trimmed by 2 bases and J by 4 bases, leaving 8 bases between them. The CDR3 bases are TGTGCCAGCAGTTTAAAGGCCAGCTATGGCTACACCTTC. This sequence encodes CASSLKASYGYTF.

This clonotype has a count of ten or more. The chain employs TRBV3-1 and TRBJ1-5; D call uncertain. CDR3 length: 13 amino acids. Per the germline V gene, CDR1 is LGHDT and CDR2 is YNNKEL (reference sequence). V lost 3 bases and J lost 7, with 10 bases in between. The CDR3 sequence is CASSQGFRQPQHF. The CDR3 DNA reads TGTGCCAGCAGCCAGGGATTTCGCCAGCCCCAGCATTTT.

This clonotype has a count of ten or more. The chain links TRBV12-3 or TRBV12-4 to TRBJ1-1, with 9 bases that match TRBD1. The trim removed 6 bases at V and 1 base at J, leaving 0 bases unmatched. The CDR3 is 13 amino acids. The CDR3 reads CASRGQGNTEAFF. The CDR3 DNA follows: TGTGCCAGCAGGGGACAGGGGAACACTGAAGCTTTCTTT.

This clonotype was counted ten times or more. The chain has TRBV20-1 and TRBJ2-3; D ambiguous. The V end was cut by 4 bases, the J end by 4 bases, with 6 bases between. CDR3 length: 11 amino acids. The germline gives CDR1 DFQATT, CDR2 SNEGSKA (reference sequence). This CDR3 is CSAIVADTQYF. CDR3 DNA sequence: TGCAGTGCTATAGTGGCAGATACGCAGTATTTT.

This clonotype has just a few counts. The gene calls are TRBV5-5 and TRBJ2-5, with 13 bases lining up with TRBD2. CDR3 length equals 15 residues. V lost 5 bases to trimming and J lost 5 bases; unmatched junction nucleotides: 6. Germline loops: CDR1 SGHKS, CDR2 YYEKEE (reference sequence). For the CDR3, the DNA is TGTGCCAGCAGGGTTACTAGCGGGGGGGCGGAGACCCAGTACTTC. As protein: CASRVTSGGAETQYF.

This clonotype has a handful of counts. The gene calls are TRBV4-1 and TRBJ1-2, with 7 bases aligning to TRBD1. This CDR3 region has 14 residues. V gave up 4 bases and J gave up 2 bases; unmatched junction bases: 4. Germline CDR1 is MGHRA and CDR2 is YSYEKL. The chain's CDR3 is CASSPGGTNYGYTF. The CDR3 coding sequence is TGCGCCAGCAGCCCAGGGGGGACCAACTATGGCTACACCTTC.

This clonotype appeared a few times. This chain joins TRBV4-3 and TRBJ2-1; possibly TRBD2 for D (6 bases). This CDR3 region has 15 residues. V shed 2 bases and J shed 5 bases, with 13 bases lying between them. Germline lookup yields CDR1 LGHNA and CDR2 YSLEER. The CDR3 sequence: CASSQRVRGHNEQFF. The CDR3, as DNA: TGCGCCAGCAGCCAAAGAGTGCGGGGTCACAATGAGCAGTTCTTC.

The chain uses TRBV5-5 and TRBJ1-5; a weak D match, TRBD1 (5 bases). This CDR3 spans 15 amino acids. Trimming cost V 4 bases and J 0 bases, with 11 bases left between them. CDR1 is SGHKS, CDR2 YYEKEE, per germline (reference sequence). The CDR3 DNA sequence: TGTGCCAGCAGCCAGGACATCCTTAGCAATCAGCCCCAGCATTTT. Amino acids: CASSQDILSNQPQHF.